This entry lists 2 T cell receptor beta chains sequenced from one sample in a study of T cells in Graves' hyperthyroidism and ophthalmopathy. RNA transcripts were the template for amplifying TCR beta CDR3 regions. A first-round RT-PCR of the TCR CDR3 used the HTBI primer set. TCRdb ran MiXCR on the multiplex PCR reads and lists one entry per CDR3 protein. Of some 760,000 distinct CDR3 sequences listed, 13% to 15% are singletons. Material: blood. These receptors all stem from a woman younger than 35 with Graves' hyperthyroidism.

This clonotype was seen at least ten times. The rearrangement links TRBV28 to TRBJ1-2; 8 bases map to TRBD1. Germline values: CDR1 MDHEN, CDR2 SYDVKM. V trimming: 6 bases; J trimming: 2 bases; junction bases outside the gene matches: 11. This CDR3 is 16 amino acids long. The CDR3 reads CASSPVGQGRNYGYTF. The CDR3, as DNA: TGTGCCAGCAGCCCCGTAGGACAGGGACGGAACTATGGCTACACCTTC.

About this clonotype: The germline gene is not matched at one end of the junction; a read error may be the cause. V gene TRBV20-1 combines with J gene TRBJ2-1, with 15 bases fitting TRBD2. The germline V gene has CDR1 DFQATT and CDR2 SNEGSKA (reference sequence). The CDR3 is 18 residues long. The CDR3 loop is CSARGLAGGTSFYNEQLF. For the CDR3, the DNA is TGCAGTGCTAGGGGACTAGCGGGAGGAACGTCTTTCTACAATGAGCAGTTGTTC.